A selection of T cell receptor beta chains follows, all from one sample in a study of Ad26.COV2.S vaccination and SARS-CoV-2 variants. This table comes from immunoSEQ multiplex PCR, and its TCRdb copy is limited to in-frame clones, with some not included. Seen here are 350,000 to 500,000 clones, roughly 89% observed once, and the top ten hold around 2.6%. The specimen was peripheral blood, collected in a trial of Ad26.COV2.S vaccine versus placebo. The receptors come from a person aged 18-60 years who received the Ad26.COV2.S COVID-19 vaccine or a placebo. CDR3s include the opening cysteine and the closing phenylalanine or tryptophan. A D gene is named only where the DNA matches it firmly. Rows give clone size only sometimes, using once, few, many, or a class for an expanded clone.

J: TRBJ2-7
D: TRBD1
V: TRBV28
size: once
CDR3: CASSRDRGYEQYF
DNA: TGTGCCAGCAGTCGGGACAGGGGCTACGAGCAGTACTTC

J: TRBJ1-5
D: TRBD1
V: TRBV19
size: NA
CDR3: CASSLTQGGWQPQHF
DNA: TGTGCCAGTAGTCTAACTCAGGGGGGCTGGCAGCCCCAGCATTTT

J: TRBJ1-2
D: NA
V: TRBV14
size: once
CDR3: CASSQGVGYGYTF
DNA: TGTGCCAGCAGCCAAGGGGTCGGGTATGGCTACACCTTC

J: TRBJ2-6
D: TRBD2
V: TRBV30
size: NA
CDR3: CALERGAGANVLTF
DNA: TGTGCCCTGGAACGGGGGGCTGGGGCCAACGTCCTGACTTTC

J: TRBJ2-2
D: NA
V: TRBV5-6
size: NA
CDR3: CASSLAGNTGELFF
DNA: TGTGCCAGCAGCTTGGCGGGGAACACCGGGGAGCTGTTTTTT

J: TRBJ1-1
D: NA
V: TRBV5-1
size: NA
CDR3: CASSHPGRAGTEAFF
DNA: TGCGCCAGCAGCCATCCCGGCAGGGCGGGAACTGAAGCTTTCTTT

J: TRBJ2-7
D: NA
V: TRBV28
size: NA
CDR3: CASSFGATYEQYF
DNA: TGTGCCAGCAGTTTCGGGGCGACCTACGAGCAGTACTTC

J: TRBJ2-5
D: NA
V: TRBV28
size: NA
CDR3: CASRPSGLVGTQYF
DNA: TGTGCCAGCAGGCCAAGCGGCCTGGTGGGGACCCAGTACTTC

J: TRBJ1-4
D: NA
V: TRBV7-9
size: NA
CDR3: CASSFQGQANEKLFF
DNA: TGTGCCAGCAGCTTCCAGGGGCAGGCTAATGAAAAACTGTTTTTT

J: TRBJ1-4
D: NA
V: TRBV11-3
size: NA
CDR3: CASSLGGTQTEKLFF
DNA: TGTGCCAGCAGCTTAGGGGGTACCCAGACCGAAAAACTGTTTTTT

J: TRBJ2-1
D: NA
V: TRBV24-1
size: NA
CDR3: CATSDLQATPGYNEQFF
DNA: TGTGCCACCAGTGATTTGCAGGCCACCCCGGGGTACAATGAGCAGTTCTTC

J: TRBJ1-1
D: NA
V: TRBV11-3
size: NA
CDR3: CASSAEADTEAFF
DNA: TGTGCCAGCAGCGCCGAAGCGGACACTGAAGCTTTCTTT

J: TRBJ2-7
D: TRBD1
V: TRBV18
size: NA
CDR3: CASSVGQPVTNEQYF
DNA: TGTGCCAGCTCAGTGGGACAGCCGGTAACGAACGAGCAGTACTTC

J: TRBJ2-6
D: NA
V: TRBV28
size: NA
CDR3: CASSPPGHRTGANVLTF
DNA: TGTGCCAGCAGTCCACCGGGACACCGCACCGGGGCCAACGTCCTGACTTTC

J: TRBJ2-5
D: NA
V: TRBV12-3/TRBV12-4
size: NA
CDR3: CASSLGWETQYF
DNA: TGTGCCAGCAGTTTAGGGTGGGAGACCCAGTACTTC

J: TRBJ1-5
D: NA
V: TRBV20-1
size: NA
CDR3: CSASSRSNQPQHF
DNA: TGCAGTGCTAGTTCACGTAGCAATCAGCCCCAGCATTTT

J: TRBJ1-1
D: NA
V: TRBV6-5
size: NA
CDR3: CASSYEGRANTEAFF
DNA: TGTGCCAGCAGTTACGAAGGCAGGGCGAACACTGAAGCTTTCTTT

J: TRBJ1-1
D: NA
V: TRBV5-1
size: NA
CDR3: CASSLEAMNTEAFF
DNA: TGCGCCAGCAGCTTGGAGGCTATGAACACTGAAGCTTTCTTT

J: TRBJ1-6
D: NA
V: TRBV5-5
size: NA
CDR3: CASSLDPRRRLYSPLHF
DNA: TGTGCCAGCAGCTTGGATCCGAGACGAAGACTTTATTCACCCCTCCACTTT

J: TRBJ1-2
D: NA
V: TRBV19
size: NA
CDR3: CASIRSGLDGYTF
DNA: TGTGCCAGTATAAGGAGTGGACTTGATGGCTACACCTTC

J: TRBJ2-1
D: NA
V: TRBV5-1
size: NA
CDR3: CASSSSFYEQFF
DNA: TGCGCCAGCAGTTCTAGCTTCTATGAGCAGTTCTTC

J: TRBJ1-1
D: TRBD1
V: TRBV5-1
size: NA
CDR3: CASSLFTGGKTEAFF
DNA: TGCGCCAGCAGCTTGTTTACAGGGGGAAAGACTGAAGCTTTCTTT

J: TRBJ1-4
D: NA
V: TRBV12-3/TRBV12-4
size: NA
CDR3: CASSGTGNEKLFF
DNA: TGTGCCTCTTCCGGGACGGGTAATGAAAAACTGTTTTTT

J: TRBJ1-6
D: TRBD1
V: TRBV6-7
size: NA
CDR3: CASSYSGQGDNSPLHF
DNA: TGTGCCAGCAGTTACTCTGGACAGGGGGACAATTCACCCCTCCACTTT

J: TRBJ2-3
D: NA
V: TRBV4-1
size: NA
CDR3: CASSQEPGRTQYF
DNA: TGCGCCAGCAGCCAAGAACCGGGCCGTACGCAGTATTTT

J: TRBJ2-7
D: NA
V: TRBV9
size: NA
CDR3: CASSETDSPSYEQYF
DNA: TGTGCCAGCAGTGAAACGGACAGCCCGTCCTACGAGCAGTACTTC

J: TRBJ1-1
D: TRBD1
V: TRBV18
size: NA
CDR3: CASSPPDRTNTEAFF
DNA: TGTGCCAGCTCACCACCGGACAGGACGAACACTGAAGCTTTCTTT

J: TRBJ1-4
D: TRBD1
V: TRBV9
size: once
CDR3: CASSVGDRGREKLFF
DNA: TGTGCCAGCAGCGTAGGGGACAGGGGTCGGGAAAAACTGTTTTTT

J: TRBJ1-4
D: NA
V: TRBV5-5
size: once
CDR3: CASKSEPGTNEKLFF
DNA: TGTGCCAGCAAATCCGAGCCCGGGACAAACGAAAAACTGTTTTTT

J: TRBJ1-5
D: NA
V: TRBV4-3
size: NA
CDR3: CASSQASGNNQPQHF
DNA: TGCGCCAGCAGCCAGGCCTCAGGGAACAATCAGCCCCAGCATTTT

J: TRBJ2-7
D: TRBD1
V: TRBV10-2
size: NA
CDR3: CASGTLLGQGVNYEQYF
DNA: TGCGCCAGCGGAACACTACTCGGACAGGGAGTAAACTACGAGCAGTACTTC

J: TRBJ1-1
D: NA
V: TRBV10-3
size: NA
CDR3: CAISDGQWGLNTEAFF
DNA: TGTGCCATCAGTGACGGACAGTGGGGATTGAACACTGAAGCTTTCTTT

J: TRBJ2-1
D: TRBD2
V: TRBV29-1
size: NA
CDR3: CSGLGLVNEQFF
DNA: TGCAGCGGCCTGGGACTAGTGAATGAGCAGTTCTTC

J: TRBJ1-4
D: NA
V: TRBV7-2
size: NA
CDR3: CASNQGRNEKLFF
DNA: TGTGCCAGTAATCAAGGAAGGAATGAAAAACTGTTTTTT

J: TRBJ2-1
D: TRBD2
V: TRBV9
size: NA
CDR3: CASSPQLAVYNEQFF
DNA: TGTGCCAGCAGCCCCCAACTAGCGGTCTACAATGAGCAGTTCTTC

J: TRBJ1-5
D: NA
V: TRBV4-1
size: few
CDR3: CASSQVDLLVYQPQHF
DNA: TGCGCCAGCAGCCAAGTTGATCTCCTTGTTTATCAGCCCCAGCATTTT

J: TRBJ1-2
D: NA
V: TRBV27
size: NA
CDR3: CASSLRASSPYGYTF
DNA: TGTGCCAGCAGTCTCCGGGCCTCTTCTCCCTATGGCTACACCTTC

J: TRBJ1-1
D: NA
V: TRBV5-1
size: NA
CDR3: CASSHPRGGNTEAFF
DNA: TGCGCCAGCAGCCACCCCAGGGGAGGAAACACTGAAGCTTTCTTT

J: TRBJ1-2
D: NA
V: TRBV10-3
size: NA
CDR3: CAIRGAANYGYTF
DNA: TGTGCCATCAGGGGGGCTGCTAACTATGGCTACACCTTC

J: TRBJ1-1
D: NA
V: TRBV28
size: NA
CDR3: CASSLYSSEAFF
DNA: TGTGCCAGCAGTTTATATTCATCTGAAGCTTTCTTT

J: TRBJ1-4
D: NA
V: TRBV9
size: NA
CDR3: CASSVDGSAGRKLFF
DNA: TGTGCCAGCAGCGTAGATGGCAGCGCCGGACGGAAACTGTTTTTT

J: TRBJ1-1
D: NA
V: TRBV5-8
size: NA
CDR3: CASSLAAGNTEAFF
DNA: TGTGCCAGCAGCTTGGCCGCAGGGAACACTGAAGCTTTCTTT

J: TRBJ1-1
D: NA
V: TRBV27
size: NA
CDR3: CASRWGAGNTEAFF
DNA: TGTGCCAGCAGGTGGGGGGCCGGGAACACTGAAGCTTTCTTT

J: TRBJ1-1
D: NA
V: TRBV11-3
size: NA
CDR3: CASSTGTALEAFF
DNA: TGTGCCAGCAGCACTGGGACGGCCCTAGAAGCTTTCTTT

J: TRBJ1-5
D: NA
V: TRBV7-2
size: NA
CDR3: CASSPWRNSNQPQHF
DNA: TGTGCCAGCAGCCCCTGGAGGAATAGCAATCAGCCCCAGCATTTT

J: TRBJ2-2
D: NA
V: TRBV7-3
size: NA
CDR3: CASSPERANTGELFF
DNA: TGTGCCAGCAGCCCAGAGAGGGCCAACACCGGGGAGCTGTTTTTT

J: TRBJ1-1
D: NA
V: TRBV5-6
size: NA
CDR3: CASSLAPGGLNEAFF
DNA: TGTGCCAGCAGCTTGGCGCCCGGAGGCCTCAATGAAGCTTTCTTT

J: TRBJ1-6
D: TRBD1
V: TRBV7-3
size: NA
CDR3: CASSPGARGQSLHF
DNA: TGTGCCAGCAGCCCCGGCGCCCGGGGACAGTCCCTCCACTTT

J: TRBJ2-7
D: NA
V: TRBV20-1
size: NA
CDR3: CSASDSRYEQYF
DNA: TGCAGTGCTAGTGATTCTAGATACGAGCAGTACTTC

J: TRBJ2-3
D: NA
V: TRBV7-2
size: NA
CDR3: CASSLGRAPTDTQYF
DNA: TGTGCCAGCAGCTTAGGTAGGGCCCCCACAGATACGCAGTATTTT

J: TRBJ2-6
D: NA
V: TRBV10-3
size: NA
CDR3: CAISPGSSGANVLTF
DNA: TGTGCCATCAGTCCAGGGTCATCCGGGGCCAACGTCCTGACTTTC

J: TRBJ2-1
D: TRBD1
V: TRBV16
size: NA
CDR3: CASSQGVRGPVSEQFF
DNA: TGTGCCAGCAGCCAAGGGGTCAGGGGGCCAGTGAGTGAGCAGTTCTTC

J: TRBJ2-7
D: TRBD1
V: TRBV7-9
size: NA
CDR3: CASSIQGAHYEQYF
DNA: TGTGCCAGCAGCATCCAGGGGGCGCACTACGAGCAGTACTTC